The rows below give T cell receptor beta chains drawn from one sample of a study of beta chain features in type 1 diabetes. The data were produced by immunoSEQ multiplex PCR, yet TCRdb's version contains in-frame clones alone and is incomplete. This table has about 130,000 clones, 7.5% to 9.5% appearing once. Material: central memory CD4+ T cells from blood. These receptor sequences come from a man aged 25 to 45 with type 1 diabetes. The CDR3 runs from the conserved cysteine through the conserved F or W. D genes are given only for firm matches. The size entry is marked missing in some rows and otherwise reads once, few, many or a size class.

V gene	D gene	CDR3 length	J gene	clone size	CDR3 protein	CDR3 DNA
TRBV6-1	TRBD2	15	TRBJ2-7	few	CASSEAVAGAYEQYF	TGTGCCAGCAGTGAAGCGGTGGCGGGGGCCTACGAGCAGTACTTC
TRBV9	.	13	TRBJ1-2	few	CASSALTGYGYTF	TGTGCCAGCAGCGCACTGACAGGCTATGGCTACACCTTC
TRBV4-3	.	16	TRBJ2-3	few	CASSQGAYSSTDTQYF	TGCGCCAGCAGCCAAGGGGCGTATTCTAGCACAGATACGCAGTATTTT
TRBV2	TRBD2	16	TRBJ2-5	few	CASNPTAGGAPETQYF	TGTGCCAGCAATCCAACCGCCGGGGGGGCCCCAGAGACCCAGTACTTC
TRBV5-1	.	13	TRBJ2-7	once	CASSVGEGVEQYF	TGCGCCAGCAGCGTCGGGGAGGGGGTCGAGCAGTACTTC
TRBV6-4	TRBD1	14	TRBJ2-2	.	CASSEGGDTGELFF	TGTGCCAGCAGTGAAGGGGGCGACACCGGGGAGCTGTTTTTT
TRBV5-1	TRBD2	16	TRBJ2-1	few	CASSPGLAGGYNEQFF	TGCGCCAGCAGCCCGGGACTAGCGGGGGGTTACAATGAGCAGTTCTTC
TRBV15	.	11	TRBJ2-1	.	CATSVQNEQFF	TGTGCCACCAGCGTGCAGAATGAGCAGTTCTTC
TRBV9	.	14	TRBJ2-3	few	CASRRSLSTDTQYF	TGTGCCAGCCGCCGGAGCCTTAGTACAGATACGCAGTATTTT
TRBV4-2	.	15	TRBJ2-7	few	CASSPGQLGTYEQYF	TGTGCCAGCAGCCCCGGACAGTTAGGGACCTACGAGCAGTACTTC
TRBV29-1	.	13	TRBJ1-5	.	CSVIVLSGQPQHF	TGCAGCGTCATAGTCCTTAGCGGTCAGCCCCAGCATTTT
TRBV7-9	.	12	TRBJ1-2	.	CASESVYYGYTF	TGTGCCAGTGAGAGCGTTTACTATGGCTACACCTTC
TRBV5-4	TRBD1	16	TRBJ1-1	.	CASSPDRGTMNTEAFF	TGTGCCAGCAGTCCGGACAGGGGGACCATGAACACTGAAGCTTTCTTT
TRBV2	TRBD2	15	TRBJ2-1	.	CASRFGGLDQGEQFF	TGTGCCAGCAGATTCGGGGGACTAGATCAGGGTGAGCAGTTCTTC
TRBV2	TRBD1	15	TRBJ2-4	.	CASMDREAAKNIQYF	TGTGCCAGTATGGACAGGGAGGCGGCCAAAAACATTCAGTACTTC
TRBV6-6	TRBD1	13	TRBJ1-2	.	CASSRDSNYGYTF	TGTGCCAGCAGTCGGGACAGTAACTATGGCTACACCTTC
TRBV7-8	.	14	TRBJ2-5	few	CASSSRGFSQTQYF	TGTGCCAGCAGCTCCCGAGGTTTTTCGCAGACCCAGTACTTC
TRBV19	.	14	TRBJ1-1	.	CASISTGYGTEAFF	TGTGCCAGTATCTCCACTGGGTACGGGACTGAAGCTTTCTTT
TRBV5-1	.	15	TRBJ2-3	few	CASSLEFRATDTQYF	TGCGCCAGCAGCTTGGAGTTCCGAGCCACAGATACGCAGTATTTT
TRBV2	.	12	TRBJ1-4	.	CASSDVFEKLFF	TGTGCCAGCAGTGACGTGTTTGAAAAACTGTTTTTT
TRBV15	TRBD1	17	TRBJ1-6	.	CATSRDLSGGKNSPLHF	TGTGCCACCAGCAGAGACCTCTCAGGGGGCAAAAATTCACCCCTCCACTTT
TRBV4-3	.	14	TRBJ2-1	.	CASSSAAGVGEQFF	TGCGCCAGCAGCTCAGCCGCAGGGGTCGGTGAGCAGTTCTTC
TRBV4-2	.	15	TRBJ1-3	many	CASKIGQRSGNTIYF	TGTGCCAGCAAGATAGGACAGCGCTCTGGAAACACCATATATTTT
TRBV5-6	.	14	TRBJ1-1	few	CASSYGGFDTEAFF	TGTGCCAGCAGCTATGGGGGCTTCGACACTGAAGCTTTCTTT
TRBV7-9	.	14	TRBJ2-7	few	CASSLMAGPAEQYF	TGTGCCAGCAGCTTAATGGCGGGGCCCGCCGAGCAGTACTTC
TRBV5-1	.	14	TRBJ2-7	.	CASSLSWARYEQYF	TGCGCCAGCAGCTTGTCGTGGGCCCGCTACGAGCAGTACTTC
TRBV29-1	TRBD1	14	TRBJ2-1	few	CSVEGGTGANEQFF	TGCAGCGTTGAAGGGGGAACAGGGGCCAATGAGCAGTTCTTC
TRBV6-6	.	11	TRBJ2-7	few	CASSSRYEQYF	TGTGCCAGCAGTTCCCGCTACGAGCAGTACTTC
TRBV6-5	.	13	TRBJ2-2	.	CATRRDNTGELFF	TGTGCCACCCGACGGGATAACACCGGGGAGCTGTTTTTT
TRBV19	.	13	TRBJ1-2	few	CASSNDRNYGYTF	TGTGCCAGTAGTAATGACAGGAACTATGGCTACACCTTC
TRBV7-9	.	14	TRBJ1-1	few	CASSLAGRNTEAFF	TGTGCCAGCAGCTTAGCGGGCAGGAACACTGAAGCTTTCTTT
TRBV4-3	.	14	TRBJ1-4	many	CASSQGQINEKLFF	TGCGCCAGCAGCCAAGGACAGATTAATGAAAAACTGTTTTTT
TRBV7-9	.	14	TRBJ2-5	.	CASSFGGDLETQYF	TGTGCCAGCAGCTTTGGCGGGGATTTGGAGACCCAGTACTTC
TRBV5-1	TRBD2	17	TRBJ2-3	.	CASSREIAGASTDTQYF	TGCGCCAGCAGCCGCGAGATAGCGGGGGCTAGCACAGATACGCAGTATTTT
TRBV4-2	.	14	TRBJ1-2	.	CASSQDLGEGGYTF	TGTGCCAGCAGCCAAGATTTGGGAGAAGGGGGCTACACCTTC
TRBV19	.	14	TRBJ2-3	few	CASSPELSTDTQYF	TGTGCCAGTAGTCCTGAACTTAGCACAGATACGCAGTATTTT
TRBV29-1	.	14	TRBJ1-1	.	CSVIGASMNTEAFF	TGCAGCGTTATTGGGGCATCAATGAACACTGAAGCTTTCTTT
TRBV5-1	TRBD1	15	TRBJ2-2	.	CASSLQGIGTGELFF	TGCGCCAGCAGTTTACAGGGGATCGGGACCGGGGAGCTGTTTTTT
TRBV11-2	TRBD1	13	TRBJ1-2	.	CASSRQGASGYTF	TGTGCCAGCAGTCGACAGGGGGCAAGTGGCTACACCTTC
TRBV9	.	12	TRBJ1-6	few	CASSPGGSPLHF	TGTGCCAGCAGCCCCGGAGGGTCACCCCTCCACTTT
TRBV2	.	14	TRBJ1-4	.	CASSRQATNEKLFF	TGTGCCAGCAGTCGACAGGCAACTAATGAAAAACTGTTTTTT
TRBV15	.	15	TRBJ2-3	.	CATSRDLSNTDTQYF	TGTGCCACCAGCAGAGATCTGAGTAACACAGATACGCAGTATTTT
TRBV29-1	.	13	TRBJ1-5	few	CSARMTGDQPQHF	TGCAGCGCGAGAATGACAGGAGATCAGCCCCAGCATTTT
TRBV28	.	15	TRBJ2-7	few	CASSTTGISSYEQYF	TGTGCCAGCAGCACCACAGGGATAAGCTCCTACGAGCAGTACTTC
TRBV7-8	TRBD1	14	TRBJ1-4	.	CASSLAGGREKLFF	TGTGCCAGCAGCTTAGCAGGGGGCCGGGAAAAACTGTTTTTT
TRBV4-2	.	14	TRBJ1-2	.	CASSQDQGIYGYTF	TGTGCCAGCAGCCAAGATCAGGGTATCTATGGCTACACCTTC
TRBV7-2	.	15	TRBJ2-6	.	CASSFFRSGANVLTF	TGTGCCAGCAGCTTCTTCAGATCTGGGGCCAACGTCCTGACTTTC
TRBV7-3	.	13	TRBJ2-5	few	CASNPQAPRNQYF	TGTGCCAGCAATCCTCAGGCCCCGCGAAACCAGTACTTC
TRBV27	TRBD2	16	TRBJ2-1	.	CASRGLAGGKYNEQFF	TGTGCCAGCAGAGGCCTAGCGGGGGGAAAATACAATGAGCAGTTCTTC
TRBV5-4	.	14	TRBJ1-1	.	CASSSVRGGDQAFF	TGTGCCAGCAGCTCGGTACGAGGGGGAGATCAAGCTTTCTTT
TRBV5-1	TRBD2	14	TRBJ2-3	.	CASSLEAGLDTQYF	TGCGCCAGCAGCTTGGAAGCGGGGTTAGATACGCAGTATTTT
TRBV2	TRBD2	14	TRBJ2-1	few	CASSGSLADNEQFF	TGTGCCAGCAGTGGTAGCCTAGCGGATAATGAGCAGTTCTTC
TRBV18	.	15	TRBJ2-1	.	CASFPTGSSYNEQFF	TGTGCCAGTTTCCCGACGGGTAGCTCCTACAATGAGCAGTTCTTC